The entry below gives a single T cell receptor (beta chain) sequence along with its context. A COVID-19 case was met by exposed participants within 2 weeks before study entry. Original handling: Counts of nucleated cells, estimated from reference gene primer amplification, were obtained. The table came from immunoSEQ multiplex PCR; TCRdb's copy has only in-frame clones and leaves some out. The V and J calls and clone size are taken from that table; D and trimming were inferred from the DNA. The profile shows 350,000 to 450,000 clones, approximately 89% of them singletons. This record comes from a study of blood T cell repertoires in COVID-19. Overall study: Material from acute and convalescent COVID-19 was sourced from the United States, Italy and Spain.

V lost 9 bases to trimming and J lost 0 bases; unmatched junction nucleotides: 9. The CDR3 is 15 residues long. From germline, CDR1 is MNHEY and CDR2 SVGAGI. This receptor was taken from a woman aged 40 to 55 who had been exposed to COVID-19. J is TRBJ2-5 and V is TRBV6-5; 8 positions agree with TRBD2. The sample comprised PBMCs or T cells enriched from blood (not recorded which). The CDR3 sequence: CASIRGGGYQETQYF. The DNA of the CDR3 is TGTGCCAGTATCCGTGGCGGGGGGTACCAAGAGACCCAGTACTTC.